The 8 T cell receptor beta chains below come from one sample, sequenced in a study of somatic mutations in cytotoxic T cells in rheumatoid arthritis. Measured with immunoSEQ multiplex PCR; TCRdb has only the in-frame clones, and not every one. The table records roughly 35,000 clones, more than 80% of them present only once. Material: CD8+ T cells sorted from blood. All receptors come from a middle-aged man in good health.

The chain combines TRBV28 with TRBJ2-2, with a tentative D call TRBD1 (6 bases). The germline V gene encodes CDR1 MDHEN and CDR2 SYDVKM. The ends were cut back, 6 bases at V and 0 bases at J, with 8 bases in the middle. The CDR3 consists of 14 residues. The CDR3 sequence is CASSTGTNTGELFF. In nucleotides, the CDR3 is TGTGCCAGCAGCACAGGGACGAACACCGGGGAGCTGTTTTTT.

The CDR3 reads CSVRLAGVSDTQYF. CDR3 sequence (DNA): TGCAGCGTTCGACTAGCGGGAGTCTCAGATACGCAGTATTTT. The chain is built from TRBV29-1 and TRBJ2-3, with 12 bases aligning to TRBD2. The CDR3 runs to 14 residues. V lost 5 bases to trimming and J lost 4 bases; unmatched junction nucleotides: 4. CDR1 is SQVTM and CDR2 is ANQGSEA in the germline V gene.

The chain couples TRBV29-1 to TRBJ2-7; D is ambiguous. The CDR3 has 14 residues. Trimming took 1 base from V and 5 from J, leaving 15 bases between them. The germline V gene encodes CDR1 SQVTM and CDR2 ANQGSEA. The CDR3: CSVEGGGEVDEQYF. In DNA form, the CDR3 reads TGCAGCGTTGAAGGAGGCGGAGAGGTAGACGAGCAGTACTTC.

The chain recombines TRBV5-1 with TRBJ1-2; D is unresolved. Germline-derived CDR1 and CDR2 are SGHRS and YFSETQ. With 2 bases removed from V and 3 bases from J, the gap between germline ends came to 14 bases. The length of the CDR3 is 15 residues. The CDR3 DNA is TGCGCCAGCAGCTTCTCTGGAGGGATAGACTATGGCTACACCTTC. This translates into CASSFSGGIDYGYTF.

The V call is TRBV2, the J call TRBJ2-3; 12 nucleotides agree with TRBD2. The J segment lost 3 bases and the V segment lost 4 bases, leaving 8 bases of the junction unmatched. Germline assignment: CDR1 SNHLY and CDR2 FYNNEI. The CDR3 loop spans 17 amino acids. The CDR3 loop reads CASSAPTSGRYTDTQYF. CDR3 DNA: TGTGCCAGCAGTGCTCCAACTAGCGGGAGGTATACAGATACGCAGTATTTT.

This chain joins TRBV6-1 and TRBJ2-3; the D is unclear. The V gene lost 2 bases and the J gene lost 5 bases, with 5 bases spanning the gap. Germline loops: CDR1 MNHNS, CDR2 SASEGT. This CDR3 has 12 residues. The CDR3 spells CASSELGDTQYF. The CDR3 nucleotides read TGTGCCAGCAGTGAATTGGGAGATACGCAGTATTTT.

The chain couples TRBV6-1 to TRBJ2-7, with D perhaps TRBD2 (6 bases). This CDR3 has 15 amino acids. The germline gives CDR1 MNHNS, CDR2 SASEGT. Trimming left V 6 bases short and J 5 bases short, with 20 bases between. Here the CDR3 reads CASRLTPGLLDEQYF. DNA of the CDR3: TGTGCCAGCAGGCTTACGCCGGGACTCCTCGACGAGCAGTACTTC.

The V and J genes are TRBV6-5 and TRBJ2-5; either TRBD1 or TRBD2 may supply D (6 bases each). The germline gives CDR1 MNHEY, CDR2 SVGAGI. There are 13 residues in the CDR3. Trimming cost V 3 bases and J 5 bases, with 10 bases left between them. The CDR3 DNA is TGTGCCAGCAGTTATGGAGGGGGGGAGACCCAGTACTTC. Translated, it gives CASSYGGGETQYF.